This TCR beta chain emerged from a study of T-cell reconstitution after alpha-beta-depleted transplantation in children. The study, taken as a whole, reports: About two months after transplant, alpha-beta T cells reportedly came from several hundred expanded graft clones. Surviving recipient T cells and thymic progenitors underlay high day-60 TCRbeta diversity in some patients. Fresh T-cell production supplied most of the T-cell counts and diversity seen one year after transplant.

The V and J ends lost 9 bases and 3 bases respectively, with 21 bases between them. This CDR3 comprises 15 residues. Unique molecular identifiers were incorporated during preparation of the TCRbeta library. TCRdb ran MiXCR on the PCR reads and lists one entry per CDR3 protein. This sample has 500,000 or so distinct CDR3 sequences, with over 10% found just once. This clonotype was observed a few times. Its antigen is unknown. The sequences come from PBMCs, mostly from graft donor cells, collected 180 days after TCRalphabeta/CD19-depleted stem cell transplant. The receptor was derived from a female patient aged 2-15 years who had a stem cell transplant for aplastic anemia, so the T cells may come from the graft donor. The V gene is TRBV12-3 or TRBV12-4, the J gene TRBJ2-7; maybe TRBD1 (6 bases). The chain's CDR3 is CARPKTGTRFYEQYV. Written as DNA, the CDR3 is TGTGCCAGACCCAAAACAGGGACCCGTTTCTACGAGCAGTACGTC.